The 29 T cell receptor beta chains listed next were all sequenced from one sample in a study of T cells in localized non-small cell lung cancer. Assay: immunoSEQ multiplex PCR; the TCRdb copy retains only in-frame clones and omits some. The repertoire has about 24,000 clones, roughly 90% of them found once; the top ten carry roughly 20%. The starting material was peripheral blood, obtained before any cancer treatment. Receptors originate from a man aged 35-69 years with stage I squamous cell lung carcinoma.

Concerning this clone itself: The junction does not match germline at one end; this may be a read error. V usage is TRBV6-1 and J usage is TRBJ1-2, with D uncertain. The CDR3 sequence is 13 residues long. Germline CDR1 MNHNS, CDR2 SASEGT. This CDR3 reads CASSEHLRGQKEF. As DNA, the CDR3 is TGTGCCAGCAGTGAACACCTACGAGGCCAGAAGGAGTTC.

This chain's CDR3 is CAISDSGGGETQYF. The CDR3 DNA reads as TGTGCCATCAGTGACAGCGGAGGAGGAGAGACCCAGTACTTC. The chain combines TRBV10-3 with TRBJ2-5; D possibly corresponds to TRBD2 (5 bases). CDR1 and CDR2 (germline): ENHRY, SYGVKD. This CDR3 is built from 14 residues. Trimming removed 3 bases from V and 4 bases from J, with 12 bases in between.

V usage is TRBV6-5 and J usage is TRBJ1-2; perhaps TRBD1 as D (5 bases). Trimming removed 5 bases from V and 7 bases from J, with 14 bases in between. Germline lookup yields CDR1 MNHEY and CDR2 SVGAGI. This CDR3 has 13 residues. Here the CDR3 reads CASSRDFALGYTF. Here the CDR3 DNA reads TGTGCCAGCAGTCGGGACTTCGCCCTTGGCTACACCTTC.

This clone came up once. V and J are TRBV6-5 and TRBJ1-1, with 7 nucleotides matching TRBD1. V was clipped by 5 bases and J by 6 bases; unmatched bases: 0. CDR3 length: 11 amino acids. Germline V gene lookup returns CDR1 MNHEY and CDR2 SVGAGI. The CDR3 DNA sequence: TGTGCCAGCAGTCAGGGGGCTGAAGCTTTCTTT. The encoded protein is CASSQGAEAFF.

V is TRBV6-5 and J is TRBJ1-2; D may be TRBD1 (6 bases). Trimming pared 6 bases from V and 9 bases from J, leaving 23 bases between. The CDR3 length is 15 residues. The germline CDR1 and CDR2 sequences are MNHEY and SVGAGI. The CDR3 nucleotides are TGTGCCAGCAGCATAAAGTGGGGGGCGCAAGATCGCTACACCTTC. Protein sequence: CASSIKWGAQDRYTF.

The genes are TRBV19 and TRBJ1-1; maybe TRBD1 (5 bases). The CDR3 totals 11 residues. V was trimmed by 4 bases and J by 5 bases, leaving 5 bases between them. The V gene's germline CDR1 is LNHDA and CDR2 SQIVND (reference sequence). This chain's CDR3 is CASSRGTEAFF. The CDR3 DNA sequence: TGTGCCAGTAGTAGGGGGACTGAAGCTTTCTTT.

The rearrangement joins TRBV19 to TRBJ2-7, with 9 bases lining up with TRBD1. Germline CDR1 LNHDA, CDR2 SQIVND (reference sequence). The CDR3 covers 14 residues. The V segment lost 7 bases and the J segment 1 base; nucleotides outside the gene matches: 5. The CDR3 here is CASNPGTGSYEQYF. CDR3 DNA: TGTGCCAGTAACCCCGGGACAGGGTCCTACGAGCAGTACTTC.

The chain combines TRBV7-2 with TRBJ2-7; D is possibly TRBD1 (5 bases). Germline assignment: CDR1 SGHTA and CDR2 FQGNSA. Deletions cut 1 base from V and 0 bases from J, with 10 bases between. The CDR3 is 15 residues long. CDR3 sequence (DNA): TGTGCCAGCAGCTTAGGGCAGGGCCTCTCCTACGAGCAGTACTTC. Its translation: CASSLGQGLSYEQYF.

The genes are TRBV10-3 and TRBJ1-1, with TRBD1 as a possible D gene (6 bases). The CDR3 has 13 amino acids. Trimming took 3 bases from V and 7 from J, leaving 12 bases between them. Germline V gene sequence: CDR1 ENHRY, CDR2 SYGVKD. The CDR3 sequence: CAISDTGTFEAFF. CDR3 DNA: TGTGCCATCAGTGATACCGGGACATTTGAAGCTTTCTTT.

The V gene is TRBV6-5, the J gene TRBJ2-7; D may be TRBD1 (6 bases). With 2 bases removed from V and 5 bases from J, the gap between germline ends came to 16 bases. The germline CDR1 and CDR2 sequences are MNHEY and SVGAGI. CDR3 size: 15 residues. In DNA form, the CDR3 reads TGTGCCAGCAGTTACCGGAGTTTGGGGGCCCACGAGCAGTACTTC. Its translation is CASSYRSLGAHEQYF.

This sequence joins TRBV7-9 and TRBJ2-3; TRBD2 matches 9 bases. From germline, CDR1 is SEHNR and CDR2 FQNEAQ (reference sequence). This CDR3 region has 17 residues. V trimming: 3 bases; J trimming: 6 bases; junction bases outside the gene matches: 13. CDR3 loop: CASSFPSLAGFEDTQYF. In nucleotides, the CDR3 is TGTGCCAGCAGCTTTCCCTCCCTAGCGGGGTTTGAGGATACGCAGTATTTT.

J is TRBJ2-7 and V is TRBV4-1, with TRBD1 identical over 7 bases. The CDR3 totals 15 residues. The junction had 9 bases not matched to a gene; V was cut back by 4 bases and J by 3 bases. Germline CDR1 and CDR2: MGHRA and YSYEKL. The CDR3 DNA follows: TGCGCCAGCAGCCTGAGATACGGACAGGTCTACGAGCAGTACTTC. It codes for CASSLRYGQVYEQYF.

This rearrangement joins TRBV19 to TRBJ1-1, with D perhaps matching TRBD1 (5 bases). Germline V CDR1 and CDR2: LNHDA, SQIVND (reference sequence). V was cut by 6 bases and J by 1 base, with 12 bases left in between. This CDR3 is 14 amino acids long. CDR3 DNA sequence: TGTGCCAGTAGCGGACTGGGGGGGAACACTGAAGCTTTCTTT. Translating it yields CASSGLGGNTEAFF.

The chain joins TRBV10-2 to TRBJ1-6; D possibly corresponds to TRBD1 (5 bases). The ends were cut back, 5 bases at V and 6 bases at J, with 20 bases in the middle. The V gene's germline CDR1 is WSHSY and CDR2 SAAADI. CDR3 length: 17 amino acids. This CDR3 reads CASSLSEIQGRNSPLHF. The CDR3 DNA reads as TGCGCCAGCAGTCTATCTGAAATCCAGGGACGTAATTCACCCCTCCACTTT.

The chain employs TRBV19 and TRBJ1-5; the D gene is possibly TRBD1 (6 bases). V was pared by 1 base and J by 5 bases, with 12 bases between. Germline V lookup: CDR1 LNHDA, CDR2 SQIVND (reference sequence). CDR3 length: 15 amino acids. CDR3 region: CASSIGGGGDQPQHF. CDR3 sequence (DNA): TGTGCCAGTAGTATAGGAGGGGGGGGCGATCAGCCCCAGCATTTT.

The chain couples TRBV6-5 to TRBJ2-3, with 9 bases identical to TRBD1. The CDR3 is 15 amino acids. Germline CDR1 MNHEY, CDR2 SVGAGI. V was clipped by 7 bases and J by 6 bases; unmatched bases: 11. The CDR3 nucleotides are TGTGCCAGCACGGATACGGGACAGGGTTTTGATACGCAGTATTTT. This codes for CASTDTGQGFDTQYF.

About this clone itself: The sample has other DNA sequences that encode this CDR3 too. V gene TRBV28 combines with J gene TRBJ1-2; tentative D call: TRBD1 (6 bases). This CDR3 region has 15 residues. The V end was cut by 5 bases, the J end by 5 bases, with 18 bases between. Germline V gene lookup returns CDR1 MDHEN and CDR2 SYDVKM. Here the CDR3 reads CASSPLSGAGYGYTF. The CDR3 DNA sequence: TGTGCCAGCAGTCCCTTATCGGGGGCGGGGTATGGCTACACCTTC.

The gene calls are TRBV5-1 and TRBJ2-7; D is perhaps TRBD1 or TRBD2 (5 bases each). The germline V gene encodes CDR1 SGHRS and CDR2 YFSETQ. With 0 bases removed from V and 7 bases from J, the gap between germline ends came to 20 bases. The CDR3 loop spans 16 amino acids. In DNA form, the CDR3 reads TGCGCCAGCAGCTTGGGATCGGGCCGTACGTGGGGGGAGCAGTACTTC. It codes for CASSLGSGRTWGEQYF.

This clone has just one count. CDR3 sequence: CSVVGGVYNEQFF. CDR3 nucleotides: TGCAGCGTTGTCGGGGGGGTTTACAATGAGCAGTTCTTC. This rearrangement joins TRBV29-1 to TRBJ2-1, with 8 bases that match TRBD2. Germline V lookup: CDR1 SQVTM, CDR2 ANQGSEA. CDR3 size: 13 residues. With V trimmed by 4 bases and J by 4 bases, 3 bases remained unmatched.

The V gene is TRBV2, the J gene TRBJ2-7, with D possibly being TRBD2 (6 bases). CDR1 is SNHLY and CDR2 is FYNNEI in the germline V gene. Trimming left V 8 bases short and J 4 bases short, with 6 bases between. The CDR3 has 10 amino acids. In DNA, the CDR3 is TGTGCCAGCGGGGGGTACGAGCAGTACTTC. The encoded protein is CASGGYEQYF.

The chain employs TRBV19 and TRBJ1-2, with D possibly matching TRBD1 (5 bases). V lost 2 bases to trimming and J lost 6 bases, with 13 bases between them. The CDR3 length is 14 residues. Germline V gene data show CDR1 as LNHDA and CDR2 as SQIVND (reference sequence). The CDR3 DNA reads TGTGCCAGTAGTATACTGGCAGGGTTTGATGGCTACACCTTC. Protein sequence: CASSILAGFDGYTF.

The chain combines TRBV9 with TRBJ1-5, with TRBD1 as a possible D gene (5 bases). The CDR3 length is 15 residues. Germline V gene sequence: CDR1 SGDLS, CDR2 YYNGEE. V lost 4 bases, J lost 0 bases, and 11 bases lay in between. This CDR3 is CASSPQGVSNQPQHF. In DNA, the CDR3 is TGTGCCAGCAGCCCCCAAGGGGTTAGCAATCAGCCCCAGCATTTT.

Here the CDR3 DNA reads TGTGCCAGTAGTATAGGCAGCACTGAAGCTTTCTTT. This encodes CASSIGSTEAFF. V is TRBV19 and J is TRBJ1-1, with unresolved D. CDR3 length equals 12 residues. Trimming removed 1 base at V and 4 bases at J, with 4 bases between. CDR1 and CDR2 (germline): LNHDA, SQIVND (reference sequence).

V is TRBV6-5 and J is TRBJ1-5; D gene ambiguous. This CDR3 is 14 amino acids long. V lost 0 bases and J 8 bases, leaving 11 bases between the germline ends. In germline, CDR1 is MNHEY, CDR2 SVGAGI. The CDR3 protein is CASSYSYSNEPQHF. The CDR3, as DNA: TGTGCCAGCAGTTACTCGTACAGTAATGAGCCCCAGCATTTT.

The chain carries TRBV29-1 and TRBJ2-5; no clear D gene. The length of the CDR3 is 13 residues. V was shortened by 2 bases and J by 2 bases, with 9 bases between the two germline ends. Germline V gene data show CDR1 as SQVTM and CDR2 as ANQGSEA. The CDR3 DNA is TGCAGCGTTGAACAGACGGATCAAGAGACCCAGTACTTC. Protein sequence: CSVEQTDQETQYF.

CDR3 residues: CASSPGTPSYEQYF. The CDR3 DNA is TGCGCCAGCAGCCCTGGGACTCCCTCCTACGAGCAGTACTTC. This chain joins TRBV5-1 and TRBJ2-7; possibly TRBD2 for D (6 bases). Germline V lookup: CDR1 SGHRS, CDR2 YFSETQ. V was shortened by 4 bases and J by 0 bases, with 11 bases between the two germline ends. This CDR3 is built from 14 residues. Filled out from reference TRBV5-1 and TRBJ2-7, the complete variable domain reads KAGVTQTPRYLIKTRGQQVTLSCSPISGHRSVSWYQQTPGQGLQFLFEYFSETQRNKGNFPGRFSGRQFSNSRSEMNVSTLELGDSALYLCASSPGTPSYEQYFGPGTRLTVT.

This clone was seen just once. The chain is built from TRBV19 and TRBJ1-5; 8 bases are shared with TRBD1. The CDR3 is 15 residues long. V was clipped by 2 bases and J by 3 bases; unmatched bases: 3. The germline gives CDR1 LNHDA, CDR2 SQIVND (reference sequence). The CDR3 DNA is TGTGCCAGTAGTATACCACAGGGGGACAATCAGCCCCAGCATTTT. Its translation: CASSIPQGDNQPQHF.

The rearrangement links TRBV19 to TRBJ2-1; D perhaps matches TRBD1 (6 bases). Trimming left V 5 bases short and J 5 bases short, with 10 bases between. The CDR3 runs 13 residues. The germline V gene has CDR1 LNHDA and CDR2 SQIVND (reference sequence). The CDR3, as DNA: TGTGCCAGTAGTCCACACAGGGACAATGAGCAGTTCTTC. Amino acid sequence: CASSPHRDNEQFF.

The chain employs TRBV5-1 and TRBJ1-4; tentatively, D is TRBD1 (5 bases). There are 15 residues in the CDR3. Trimming removed 2 bases from V and 4 bases from J, with 12 bases in between. Germline assignment: CDR1 SGHRS and CDR2 YFSETQ. CDR3: CASSFKGTGNEKLFF. CDR3 DNA sequence: TGCGCCAGCAGCTTTAAGGGGACGGGTAATGAAAAACTGTTTTTT.